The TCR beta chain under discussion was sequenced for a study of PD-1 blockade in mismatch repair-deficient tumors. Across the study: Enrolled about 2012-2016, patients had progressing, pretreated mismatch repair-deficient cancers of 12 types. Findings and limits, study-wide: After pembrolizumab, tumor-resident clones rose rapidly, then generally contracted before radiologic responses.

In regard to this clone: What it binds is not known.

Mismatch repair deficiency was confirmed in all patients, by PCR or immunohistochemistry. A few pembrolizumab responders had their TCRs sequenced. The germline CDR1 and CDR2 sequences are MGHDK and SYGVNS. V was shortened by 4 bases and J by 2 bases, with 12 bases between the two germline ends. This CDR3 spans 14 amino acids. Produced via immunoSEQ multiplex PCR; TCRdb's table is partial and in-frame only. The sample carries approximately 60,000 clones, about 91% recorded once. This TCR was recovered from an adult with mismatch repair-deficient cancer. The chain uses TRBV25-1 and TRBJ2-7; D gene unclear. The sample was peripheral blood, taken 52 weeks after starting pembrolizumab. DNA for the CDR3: TGTGCCAGCAGTGGGATAAGTCCCCCCTACGAGCAGTACTTC. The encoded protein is CASSGISPPYEQYF.